This T cell receptor beta chain was sequenced for a study of regulatory T cells in long-lasting Graves disease. Regarding the study as a whole: No thyroid tissue was studied; the work used peripheral blood only. Fewer public clonotypes were shared by new patients (around 1,000) than by persistent patients (roughly 2,600). Lower TCR diversity characterized persistent Graves' patients relative to newly diagnosed patients.

With iRepertoire HTBI primers and Arm-PCR of CDR3 regions, TCR beta libraries were built. A single record per CDR3 protein comes from TCRdb applying MiXCR to the multiplex PCR reads. The table shows about 470,000 distinct CDR3 sequences, with 20% to 25% occurring only once. This clonotype occurred once. No antigen is known for it. Described time point: persistent/refractory GD, antithyroid drugs over 5 years with positive TRAb. The TCR library was made from RNA that had been extracted from PBMCs in TRIzol. The CDR3 is made up of 14 amino acids. Germline lookup yields CDR1 MDHEN and CDR2 SYDVKM. The V and J ends lost 6 bases and 7 bases respectively, with 17 bases between them.

This sequence joins TRBV28 and TRBJ2-3; tentative D call: TRBD2 (6 bases). This clonotype originated in a female donor with Graves disease. Sequenced here: peripheral blood mononuclear cells (PBMCs), sampled when the disease was refractory, from a patient treated with antithyroid drugs. CDR3 in DNA: TGTGCCAGCAGCTCCAACCCTAGCGAGAATACGCAGTATTTT. Amino acid sequence: CASSSNPSENTQYF.